This T cell receptor (beta chain) was identified in a study of blood T cell repertoires in COVID-19. Study-wide background: The samples span acute and convalescent COVID-19 from the United States, Italy and Spain. Nucleic acid was either cDNA or gDNA, and it came from T cells, B-cell-depleted T cells, or PBMCs.

The protocol was immunoSEQ multiplex PCR, while the TCRdb copy is restricted to in-frame clones and leaves out a portion. The sample holds fewer than 350,000 clones, 75% to 90% seen once. Per the germline V gene, CDR1 is SGHRS and CDR2 is YFSETQ. Between the trimmed V and J ends, which lost 3 bases and 6 bases, there was a span of 16 bases. The CDR3 runs to 14 residues. Sequencing input: PBMCs or T cells enriched from blood (not recorded which). The chain is built from TRBV5-1 and TRBJ2-7, with D possibly matching TRBD2 (5 bases). The TCR comes from a man in his 60s who had recovered from COVID-19. The CDR3, as DNA: TGCGCCAGCAGCTCCCCCCTGATGAGGGTCGAGCAGTACTTC. Protein: CASSSPLMRVEQYF.